Listed below are T cell receptor beta chains from one sample, sequenced in a study of T cell repertoires in cytomegalovirus infection. Antigens of these TCRs are unknown. TCRdb recomputed calls from the reads with MiXCR, one row per CDR3 protein. The table has around 710,000 distinct CDR3 sequences, 25% to 35% seen once; the top ten hold roughly 14%. This specimen consisted of cultured CD8+ T cells from PBMCs, obtained from culture after CMV antigen stimulation. Receptor source: a human donor in good health (CMV status not recorded). Some clones in this sample may be carry-over from other donors' samples. Both conserved end residues are part of each CDR3. The order of the fields is CDR3 length, V gene, clone size, CDR3 protein. Size is stated for part of the rows, as once, few or many counts, or as a class when the clone is expanded.

16,TRBV5-8,.,CASSFPSVGGAYGYTF
14,TRBV5-6,many,CASRLTGTTGTQYF
18,TRBV4-2,few,CASSQDPGLAANTGELFF
16,TRBV7-8,few,CASSLGGAGGWETQYF
14,TRBV9,.,CASSGQDGKNIQYF
17,TRBV12-3/TRBV12-4,.,CASRLGTSGGYTDTQYF
15,TRBV9,.,CASSVEGTVYNEQFF
15,TRBV9,.,CASSVRGTAGYGYTF
17,TRBV6-2/TRBV6-3,few,CASNIGCDHCSYNEQFF
15,TRBV5-1,.,CASSISGIGTGEQFF
15,TRBV6-2/TRBV6-3,.,CASSLGREYNSPLHF
14,TRBV7-6,few,CASSLSYHRETQYF
16,TRBV6-5,.,CASSLITSLSTDTQYF
14,TRBV12-3/TRBV12-4,many,CASSFGQGYQPQHF
17,TRBV6-1,few,CASKLRQGYSYNSPLHF
15,TRBV5-1,.,CATTQLASGANVLTF
17,TRBV7-8,many,CASSPPGRTGAYNEQFF
18,TRBV27,.,CASSLSAPQVALASPLHF
12,TRBV20-1,.,CSARFQSETQYF
13,TRBV7-9,.,CASTDLSSYEQYF
15,TRBV19,few,CASRATSRFQETQYF
14,TRBV7-6,many,CASSFPQGPNTIYF
16,TRBV6-8,.,CASSFGQAEITGELFF
18,TRBV2,few,CASSASPNSGGGPDTQYF
15,TRBV4-3,.,CASSQEQGLSYEQYF
15,TRBV5-1,few,CASSVPGQGTYEQYF
16,TRBV6-5,.,CASSYDSRQPSDTQYF
14,TRBV5-5,.,CASSYTGTYDEQYF
12,TRBV7-2,few,CASSPVPDEQFF
13,TRBV5-6,few,CASSFPGRREAFF
17,TRBV10-3,.,CAISESGVWTANTEAFF
14,TRBV7-9,few,CASSLIPPNTEAFF
15,TRBV12-3/TRBV12-4,many,CASTSAADSADTQYF
15,TRBV12-3/TRBV12-4,.,CASSFWDITQETQYF
14,TRBV19,.,CASTFSGGDDEQFF
16,TRBV7-6,many,CASSPGTAWDTGELFF